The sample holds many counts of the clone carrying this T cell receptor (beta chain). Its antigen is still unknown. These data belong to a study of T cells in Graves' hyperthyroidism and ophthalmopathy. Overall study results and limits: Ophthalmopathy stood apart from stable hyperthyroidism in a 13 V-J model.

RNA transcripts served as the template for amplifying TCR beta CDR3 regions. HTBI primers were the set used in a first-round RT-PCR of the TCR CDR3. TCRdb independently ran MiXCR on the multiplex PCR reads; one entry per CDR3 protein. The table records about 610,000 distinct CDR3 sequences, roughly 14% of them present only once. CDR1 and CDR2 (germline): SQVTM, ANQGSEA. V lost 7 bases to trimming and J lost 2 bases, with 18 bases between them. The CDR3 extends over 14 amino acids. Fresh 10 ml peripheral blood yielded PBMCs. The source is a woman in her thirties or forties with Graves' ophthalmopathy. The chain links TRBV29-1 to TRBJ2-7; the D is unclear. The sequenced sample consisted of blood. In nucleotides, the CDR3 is TGCAGCGCCTCCTCGGGTTACCCGACCTACGAGCAGTACTTC. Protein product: CSASSGYPTYEQYF.